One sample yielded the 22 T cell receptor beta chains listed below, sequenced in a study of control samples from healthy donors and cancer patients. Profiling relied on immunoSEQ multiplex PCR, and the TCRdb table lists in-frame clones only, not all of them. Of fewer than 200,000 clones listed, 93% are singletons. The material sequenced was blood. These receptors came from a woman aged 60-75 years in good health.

The CDR3 is CASSSDGTYEQYF. CDR3 in DNA: TGTGCCAGCAGCTCGGACGGTACTTACGAGCAGTACTTC. The rearrangement joins TRBV12-3 or TRBV12-4 to TRBJ2-7; no definite D call. The CDR3 contains 13 residues. With 6 bases removed from V and 4 bases from J, the gap between germline ends came to 13 bases.

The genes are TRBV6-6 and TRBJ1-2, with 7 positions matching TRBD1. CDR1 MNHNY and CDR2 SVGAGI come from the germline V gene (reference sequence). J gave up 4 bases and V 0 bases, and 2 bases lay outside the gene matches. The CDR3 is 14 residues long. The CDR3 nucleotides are TGTGCCAGCAGTTACTCGGGACAGAGCTATGGCTACACCTTC. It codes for CASSYSGQSYGYTF.

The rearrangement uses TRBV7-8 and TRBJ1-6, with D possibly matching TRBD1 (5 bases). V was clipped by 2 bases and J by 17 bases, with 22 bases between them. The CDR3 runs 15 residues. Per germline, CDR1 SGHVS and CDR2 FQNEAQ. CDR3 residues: CASSLSFEVGGSFHF. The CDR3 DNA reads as TGTGCCAGCAGCTTATCGTTCGAGGTCGGGGGTAGCTTCCACTTT.

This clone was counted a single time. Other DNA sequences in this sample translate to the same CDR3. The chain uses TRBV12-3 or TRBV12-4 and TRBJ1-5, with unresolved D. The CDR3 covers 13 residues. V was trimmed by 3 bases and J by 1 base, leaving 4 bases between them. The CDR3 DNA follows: TGTGCCAGCAGTTTGACCAGCAATCAGCCCCAGCATTTT. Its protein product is CASSLTSNQPQHF.

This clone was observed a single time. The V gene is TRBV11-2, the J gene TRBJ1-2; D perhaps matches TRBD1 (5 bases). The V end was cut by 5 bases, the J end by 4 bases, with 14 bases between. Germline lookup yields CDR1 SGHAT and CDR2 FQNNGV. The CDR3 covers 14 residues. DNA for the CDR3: TGTGCCAGCAGCGCTCCTTTGGGGGTCTATGGCTACACCTTC. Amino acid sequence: CASSAPLGVYGYTF. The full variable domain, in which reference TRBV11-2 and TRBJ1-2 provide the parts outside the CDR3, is EAGVAQSPRYKIIEKRQSVAFWCNPISGHATLYWYQQILGQGPKLLIQFQNNGVVDDSQLPKDRFSAERLKGVDSTLKIQPAKLEDSAVYLCASSAPLGVYGYTFGSGTRLTVV.

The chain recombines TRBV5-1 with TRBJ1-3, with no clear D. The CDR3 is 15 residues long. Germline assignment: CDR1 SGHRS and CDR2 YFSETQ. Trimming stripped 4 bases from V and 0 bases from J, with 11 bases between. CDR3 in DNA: TGCGCCAGCAGCCACGGACGGAACTCTGGAAACACCATATATTTT. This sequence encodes CASSHGRNSGNTIYF.

CDR3 in DNA: TGTGCCAGCAGCTTAGCAGGGGTCGTGGGTGAAGCTTTCTTT. Encoded protein: CASSLAGVVGEAFF. V gene TRBV7-8 combines with J gene TRBJ1-1; maybe TRBD1 (5 bases). CDR3 length: 14 amino acids. Germline CDR1 and CDR2: SGHVS and FQNEAQ. V lost 0 bases and J lost 7, with 12 bases in between.

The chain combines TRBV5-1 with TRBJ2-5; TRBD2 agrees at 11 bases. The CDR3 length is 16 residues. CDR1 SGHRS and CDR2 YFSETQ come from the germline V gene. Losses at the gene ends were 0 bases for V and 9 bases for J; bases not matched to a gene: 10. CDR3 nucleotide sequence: TGCGCCAGCAGCTTGGAGCTAGCGGGGGGTGTCGGAGCCCAGTACTTC. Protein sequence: CASSLELAGGVGAQYF. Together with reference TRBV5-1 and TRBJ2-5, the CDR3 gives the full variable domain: KAGVTQTPRYLIKTRGQQVTLSCSPISGHRSVSWYQQTPGQGLQFLFEYFSETQRNKGNFPGRFSGRQFSNSRSEMNVSTLELGDSALYLCASSLELAGGVGAQYFGPGTRLLVL.

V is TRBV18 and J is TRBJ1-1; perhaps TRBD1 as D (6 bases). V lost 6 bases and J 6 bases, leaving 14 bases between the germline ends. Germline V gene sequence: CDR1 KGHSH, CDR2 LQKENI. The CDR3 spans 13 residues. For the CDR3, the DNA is TGTGCCAGCTCTACCCGGGGGGCCGCTGAAGCTTTCTTT. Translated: CASSTRGAAEAFF.

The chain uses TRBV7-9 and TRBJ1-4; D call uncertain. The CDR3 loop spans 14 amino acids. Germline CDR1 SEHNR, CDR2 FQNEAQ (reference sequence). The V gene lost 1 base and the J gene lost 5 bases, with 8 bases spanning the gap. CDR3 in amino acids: CASSLGRNNEKLFF. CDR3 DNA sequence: TGTGCCAGCAGCTTAGGCAGAAACAATGAAAAACTGTTTTTT.

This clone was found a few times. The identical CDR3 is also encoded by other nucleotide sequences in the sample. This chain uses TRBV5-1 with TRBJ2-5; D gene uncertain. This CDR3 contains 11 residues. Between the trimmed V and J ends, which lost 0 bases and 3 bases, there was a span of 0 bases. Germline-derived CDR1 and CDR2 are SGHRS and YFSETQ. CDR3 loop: CASSLEETQYF. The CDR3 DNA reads TGCGCCAGCAGCTTGGAAGAGACCCAGTACTTC.

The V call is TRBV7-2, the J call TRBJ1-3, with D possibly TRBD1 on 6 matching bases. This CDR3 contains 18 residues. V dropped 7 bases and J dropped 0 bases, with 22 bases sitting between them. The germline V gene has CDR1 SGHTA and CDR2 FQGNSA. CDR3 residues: CASILGGGQLSSGNTIYF. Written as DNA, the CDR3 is TGTGCCAGCATCCTGGGTGGTGGACAGCTGAGCTCTGGAAACACCATATATTTT.

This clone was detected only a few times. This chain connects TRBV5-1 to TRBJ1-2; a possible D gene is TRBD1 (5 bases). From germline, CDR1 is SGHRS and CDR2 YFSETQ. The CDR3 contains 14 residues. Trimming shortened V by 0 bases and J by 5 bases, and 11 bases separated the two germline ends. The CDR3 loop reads CASSLDTGPYGYTF. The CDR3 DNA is TGCGCCAGCAGCTTGGATACAGGACCTTATGGCTACACCTTC.

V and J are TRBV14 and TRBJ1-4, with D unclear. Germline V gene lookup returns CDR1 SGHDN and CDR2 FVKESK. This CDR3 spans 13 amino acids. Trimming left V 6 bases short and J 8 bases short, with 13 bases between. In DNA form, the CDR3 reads TGTGCCAGCAGACCTCGGACGGGCGAAAAACTGTTTTTT. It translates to CASRPRTGEKLFF.

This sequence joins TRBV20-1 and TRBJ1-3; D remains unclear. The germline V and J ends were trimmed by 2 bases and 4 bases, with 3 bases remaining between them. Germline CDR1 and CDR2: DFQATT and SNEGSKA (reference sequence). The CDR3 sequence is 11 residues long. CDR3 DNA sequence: TGCAGTGCTAGAAAGGGAAACACCATATATTTT. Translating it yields CSARKGNTIYF.

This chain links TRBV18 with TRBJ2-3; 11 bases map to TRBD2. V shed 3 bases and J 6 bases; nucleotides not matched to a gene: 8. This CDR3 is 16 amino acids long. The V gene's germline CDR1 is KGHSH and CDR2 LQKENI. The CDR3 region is CASSPFSGGATDTQYF. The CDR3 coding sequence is TGTGCCAGCTCACCCTTTAGCGGGGGGGCTACTGATACGCAGTATTTT.

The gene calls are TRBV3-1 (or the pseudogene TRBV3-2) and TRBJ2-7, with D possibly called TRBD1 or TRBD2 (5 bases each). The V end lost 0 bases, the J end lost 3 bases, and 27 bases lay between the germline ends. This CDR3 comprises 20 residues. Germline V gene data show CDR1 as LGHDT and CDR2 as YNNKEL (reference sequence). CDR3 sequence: CASSQDGLGPSSPSDYEQYF. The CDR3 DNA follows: TGTGCCAGCAGCCAAGATGGTTTGGGACCAAGCTCTCCTTCAGACTACGAGCAGTACTTC.

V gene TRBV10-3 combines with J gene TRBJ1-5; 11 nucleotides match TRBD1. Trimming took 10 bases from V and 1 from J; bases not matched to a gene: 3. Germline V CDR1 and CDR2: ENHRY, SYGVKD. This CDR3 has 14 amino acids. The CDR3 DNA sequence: TGTGCCAGCGGACAGGGGGCAAGCAATCAGCCCCAGCATTTT. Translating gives CASGQGASNQPQHF.

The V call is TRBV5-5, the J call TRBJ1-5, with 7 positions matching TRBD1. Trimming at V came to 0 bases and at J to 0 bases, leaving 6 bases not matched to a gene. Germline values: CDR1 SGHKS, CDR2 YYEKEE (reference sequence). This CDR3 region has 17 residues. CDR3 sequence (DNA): TGTGCCAGCAGCTTGGCCGGGACAGCAATTAGCAATCAGCCCCAGCATTTT. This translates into CASSLAGTAISNQPQHF. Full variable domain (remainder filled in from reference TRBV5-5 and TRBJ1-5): DAGVTQSPTHLIKTRGQQVTLRCSPISGHKSVSWYQQVLGQGPQFIFQYYEKEERGRGNFPDRFSARQFPNYSSELNVNALLLGDSALYLCASSLAGTAISNQPQHFGDGTRLSIL.

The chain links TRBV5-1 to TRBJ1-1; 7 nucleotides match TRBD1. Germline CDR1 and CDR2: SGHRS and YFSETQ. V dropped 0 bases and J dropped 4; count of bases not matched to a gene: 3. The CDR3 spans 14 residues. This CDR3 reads CASSLAHRGTEAFF. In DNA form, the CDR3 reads TGCGCCAGCAGCTTGGCCCACAGGGGCACTGAAGCTTTCTTT.

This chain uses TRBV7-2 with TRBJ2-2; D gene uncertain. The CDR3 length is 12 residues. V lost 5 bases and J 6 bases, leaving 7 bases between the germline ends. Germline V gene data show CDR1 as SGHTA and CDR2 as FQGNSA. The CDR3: CASSEDAGELFF. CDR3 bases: TGTGCCAGCAGCGAGGACGCCGGGGAGCTGTTTTTT. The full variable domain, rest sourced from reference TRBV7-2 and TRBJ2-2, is GAGVSQSPSNKVTEKGKDVELRCDPISGHTALYWYRQSLGQGLEFLIYFQGNSAPDKSGLPSDRFSAERTGGSVSTLTIQRTQQEDSAVYLCASSEDAGELFFGEGSRLTVL.

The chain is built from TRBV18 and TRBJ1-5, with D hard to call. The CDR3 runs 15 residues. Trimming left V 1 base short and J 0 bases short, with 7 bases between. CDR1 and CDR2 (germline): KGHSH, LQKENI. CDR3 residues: CASSPRKHSNQPQHF. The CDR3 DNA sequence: TGTGCCAGCTCACCACGGAAACATAGCAATCAGCCCCAGCATTTT.